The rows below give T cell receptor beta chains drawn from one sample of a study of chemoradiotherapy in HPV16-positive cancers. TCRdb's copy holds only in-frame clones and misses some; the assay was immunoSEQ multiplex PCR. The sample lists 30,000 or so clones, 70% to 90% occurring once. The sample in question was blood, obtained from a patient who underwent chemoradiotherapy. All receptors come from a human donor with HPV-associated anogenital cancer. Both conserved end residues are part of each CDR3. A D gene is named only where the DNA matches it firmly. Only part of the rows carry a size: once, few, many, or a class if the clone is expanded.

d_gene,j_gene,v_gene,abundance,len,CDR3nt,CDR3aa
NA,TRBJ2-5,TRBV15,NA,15,TGTGCCACCAGCAGAGGACCACAGGCCAAAGAGACCCAGTACTTC,CATSRGPQAKETQYF
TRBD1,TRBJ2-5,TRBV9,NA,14,TGTGCCAGCAGCCGGGGACAGTTACAAGAGACCCAGTACTTC,CASSRGQLQETQYF
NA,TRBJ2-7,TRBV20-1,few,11,TGCAGTGCTAGTGACTCCTACGAGCAGTACTTC,CSASDSYEQYF
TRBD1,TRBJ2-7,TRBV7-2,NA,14,TGTGCCAGCAGCCCAGGGACAGGGAGAGACGAGCAGTACTTC,CASSPGTGRDEQYF
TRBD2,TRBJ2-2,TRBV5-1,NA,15,TGCGCCAGCAGCTTGGGACTAGCGGGAGCCGGGGAGCTGTTTTTT,CASSLGLAGAGELFF
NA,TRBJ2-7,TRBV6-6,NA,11,TGTGCCAGCAGTGCAGGCTACGAGCAGTACTTC,CASSAGYEQYF
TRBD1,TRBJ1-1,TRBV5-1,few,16,TGCGCCAGCACCCTCCGGGGGGGCAGGGGGCCCACTGAAGCTTTCTTT,CASTLRGGRGPTEAFF
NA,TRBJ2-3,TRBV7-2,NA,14,TGTGCCAGCAGCTTATCAATAGCGACAGATACGCAGTATTTT,CASSLSIATDTQYF
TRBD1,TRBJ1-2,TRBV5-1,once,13,TGCGCCAGCAGCGAACAGGGGAACTATGGCTACACCTTC,CASSEQGNYGYTF
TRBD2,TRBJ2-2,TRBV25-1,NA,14,TGTGCCGGGTCGGGGGGGACTAACACCGGGGAGCTGTTTTTT,CAGSGGTNTGELFF
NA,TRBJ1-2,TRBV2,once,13,TGTGCCAGCAGTTCGGGACGGGCGACAGGCTACACCTTC,CASSSGRATGYTF
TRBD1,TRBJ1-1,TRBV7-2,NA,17,TGTGCCAGCAGCTTTCCGGGACAGGGGGCGATTCCCCTTAACGCTTTCTTT,CASSFPGQGAIPLNAFF
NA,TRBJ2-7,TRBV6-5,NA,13,TGTGCCAGCAGTTACCCGACATCCCACGAGCAGTACTTC,CASSYPTSHEQYF
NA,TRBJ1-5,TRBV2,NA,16,TGTGCCAGCAGTCCAAGGATGGGTTATAGCAATCAGCCCCAGCATTTT,CASSPRMGYSNQPQHF
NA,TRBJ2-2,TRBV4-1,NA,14,TGCGCCAGCAGCCAAGATTCAGGGCCCGGGGAGCTGTTTTTT,CASSQDSGPGELFF
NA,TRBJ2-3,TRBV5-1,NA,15,TGCGCCAGCAGCTTGGTGGGGGGAGAAGCAGATACGCAGTATTTT,CASSLVGGEADTQYF
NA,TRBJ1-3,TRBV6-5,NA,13,TGTGCCAGCAGTGTCAGCTCTGGAAACACCATATATTTT,CASSVSSGNTIYF
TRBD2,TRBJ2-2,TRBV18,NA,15,TGTGCCAGCTCACTCAGCGGGAGTCACACCGGGGAGCTGTTTTTT,CASSLSGSHTGELFF
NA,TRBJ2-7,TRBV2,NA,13,TGTGCCAGCACCCCCGGGGCAGCCTACGAGCAGTACTTC,CASTPGAAYEQYF
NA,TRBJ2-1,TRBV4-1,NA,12,TGCGCCAGTTCGGGGAACTACAATGAGCAGTTCTTC,CASSGNYNEQFF